The entry below gives a single T cell receptor (beta chain) sequence along with its context. Its antigen is as yet unknown. These data originate in a study of T-cell memory formation after mild COVID-19. About the research overall: The TCR clusters were mostly specific to one donor. Study findings and constraints: CD4+ contracting clones lay mainly in CM and EM, CD8+ ones in EMRA.

A single record per CDR3 protein comes from TCRdb applying MiXCR to the 5' RACE reads. The sample comprises fewer than 650,000 distinct CDR3 sequences, less than 25% of which are singletons, and about 8.4% rests with the top ten. Sequencing was performed on PBMCs or a T cell subset sorted from them (not recorded which). This TCR came from an adult woman who had mild COVID-19 (a few samples of this study predate the infection). Cell type and time point are not known.

CDR3 protein: CASSLGAGGNTGELFF. CDR3 DNA: TGTGCCAGCAGCTTAGGGGCCGGGGGGAACACCGGGGAGCTGTTTTTT. V usage is TRBV5-6 and J usage is TRBJ2-2; D may be TRBD2 (6 bases). Germline CDR1 and CDR2: SGHDT and YYEEEE. The V end was cut by 2 bases, the J end by 1 base, with 12 bases between. The CDR3 length is 16 residues. The full variable domain, with the rest looked up from reference TRBV5-6 and TRBJ2-2, is DAGVTQSPTHLIKTRGQQVTLRCSPKSGHDTVSWYQQALGQGPQFIFQYYEEEERQRGNFPDRFSGHQFPNYSSELNVNALLLGDSALYLCASSLGAGGNTGELFFGEGSRLTVL.